These 31 T cell receptor beta chains came from one sample sequenced in a study of shared clonotypes between healthy human individuals. Sequencing was performed with immunoSEQ multiplex PCR; in TCRdb, only in-frame clones are kept and a portion is missing. Here the sample spans some 450,000 clones, over 60% being singletons. The sample consisted of PBMCs. Receptors were obtained from a woman aged 40-49 years in good health. Some clones in this sample may be carry-over from other donors' samples.

This chain connects TRBV25-1 to TRBJ2-5; 9 bases map to TRBD1. Gene TRBJ2-7 matches the end of the DNA better, so the J call may be wrong. This CDR3 comprises 14 residues. From germline, CDR1 is MGHDK and CDR2 SYGVNS. CDR3 nucleotide sequence: TGTGCCAGCAATCCGGGACAGGGCAACTACGAGCAGTACTTC. It codes for CASNPGQGNYEQYF.

CDR3 bases: TGCGCCAGCAGCACTCAACCGGGACTAGCGGGAGATGAGCAGTTCTTC. Protein: CASSTQPGLAGDEQFF. The chain has TRBV5-1 and TRBJ2-1; 14 bases align to TRBD2. The J segment lost 8 bases and the V segment lost 4 bases, leaving 8 bases of the junction unmatched. CDR3 length: 16 residues. Germline CDR1 is SGHRS and CDR2 is YFSETQ. Together with reference TRBV5-1 and TRBJ2-1, the CDR3 gives the full variable domain: KAGVTQTPRYLIKTRGQQVTLSCSPISGHRSVSWYQQTPGQGLQFLFEYFSETQRNKGNFPGRFSGRQFSNSRSEMNVSTLELGDSALYLCASSTQPGLAGDEQFFGPGTRLTVL.

The J gene is TRBJ2-7, the V gene TRBV28; 12 bases align to TRBD2. The V gene's germline CDR1 is MDHEN and CDR2 SYDVKM. This CDR3 comprises 16 residues. The J segment lost 3 bases and the V segment lost 5 bases, leaving 8 bases of the junction unmatched. CDR3 sequence reads: CASSLRTSGIIYEQYF. For the CDR3, the DNA is TGTGCCAGCAGTCTAAGGACTAGCGGGATTATCTACGAGCAGTACTTC. The whole variable domain, remainder taken from reference TRBV28 and TRBJ2-7, is DVKVTQSSRYLVKRTGEKVFLECVQDMDHENMFWYRQDPGLGLRLIYFSYDVKMKEKGDIPEGYSVSREKKERFSLILESASTNQTSMYLCASSLRTSGIIYEQYFGPGTRLTVT.

Of note for this clone: A read error is possible here, since a much larger clone lies one base away. The chain carries TRBV29-1 and TRBJ2-3; 16 nucleotides match TRBD2. Germline values: CDR1 SQVTM, CDR2 ANQGSEA. The CDR3 contains 15 residues. Unmatched junction bases numbered 3, after V lost 5 bases and J lost 4 bases. The CDR3 nucleotides read TGCAGCGTTTTGGGACTAGCGGGAGGGCCAGATACGCAGTATTTT. Its protein product is CSVLGLAGGPDTQYF.

This clone was seen once. In DNA, the CDR3 is TGTGCCAGCAGTTCCCCGGACAGGGGAAATAATGAAAAACTGTTTTTT. The encoded protein is CASSSPDRGNNEKLFF. The chain uses TRBV28 and TRBJ1-4; 9 positions agree with TRBD1. Germline CDR1 is MDHEN and CDR2 is SYDVKM. With 4 bases clipped from V and 4 bases from J, the junction kept 7 bases outside the gene matches. This CDR3 spans 16 amino acids.

This sequence joins TRBV19 and TRBJ2-2; D possibly matches TRBD1 or TRBD2 (5 bases each). This CDR3 is built from 15 residues. Germline CDR1 is LNHDA and CDR2 is SQIVND (reference sequence). V lost 1 base, J lost 3 bases, and 9 bases lay in between. This CDR3 is CASSIGGADTGELFF. As DNA, the CDR3 is TGTGCCAGTAGTATAGGAGGGGCGGACACCGGGGAGCTGTTTTTT.

V and J are TRBV6-5 and TRBJ2-7, with 9 nucleotides matching TRBD1. The CDR3 spans 15 residues. J lost 3 bases, V lost 4 bases, and 7 bases had no gene match. CDR1 is MNHEY, CDR2 SVGAGI, per germline. CDR3 residues: CASSLAGQGSYEQYF. In nucleotides, the CDR3 is TGTGCCAGCAGTTTGGCGGGACAGGGAAGCTACGAGCAGTACTTC.

This rearrangement joins TRBV28 to TRBJ1-5; D call uncertain. CDR1 and CDR2 (germline): MDHEN, SYDVKM. Trimming shortened V by 5 bases and J by 5 bases, and 10 bases separated the two germline ends. The CDR3 covers 13 residues. In DNA, the CDR3 is TGTGCCAGCAGTCGAAGTCTGTATCAGCCCCAGCATTTT. Its translation is CASSRSLYQPQHF. Full variable domain (missing parts from reference TRBV28 and TRBJ1-5): DVKVTQSSRYLVKRTGEKVFLECVQDMDHENMFWYRQDPGLGLRLIYFSYDVKMKEKGDIPEGYSVSREKKERFSLILESASTNQTSMYLCASSRSLYQPQHFGDGTRLSIL.

This clone was picked up one time. The chain combines TRBV23-1 with TRBJ1-5; tentatively, D is TRBD1 (6 bases). TRBV23-1 has ORF status, its function being uncertain. Trimming cost V 0 bases and J 9 bases, with 18 bases left between them. The CDR3 is 16 residues long. The CDR3 is CASSQSRGGPVRPQHF. In DNA form, the CDR3 reads TGCGCCAGCAGTCAATCGCGGGGGGGGCCAGTTCGGCCCCAGCATTTT.

V and J are TRBV5-1 and TRBJ1-3; D not resolved. The ends were cut back, 2 bases at V and 2 bases at J, with 11 bases in the middle. Germline assignment: CDR1 SGHRS and CDR2 YFSETQ. The CDR3 is made up of 15 amino acids. For the CDR3, the DNA is TGCGCCAGCAGCTTTGCCAACGCGGCTGGAAACACCATATATTTT. Translation: CASSFANAAGNTIYF.

To note about this clone: Being one base from a much bigger clone, this may be a read error. The gene calls are TRBV18 and TRBJ2-2; perhaps TRBD2 as D (5 bases). The CDR3 is made up of 17 amino acids. CDR1 and CDR2 from the germline V gene are KGHSH and LQKENI. The V gene lost 3 bases and the J gene lost 4 bases, with 18 bases spanning the gap. The CDR3, as DNA: TGTGCCAGCTCACCTGCAAAGCCCCTCCGGGGCACCGGGGAGCTGTTTTTT. Its protein product is CASSPAKPLRGTGELFF.

The chain is built from TRBV6-1 and TRBJ1-2; weak D call: TRBD1 (5 bases). The germline V gene has CDR1 MNHNS and CDR2 SASEGT. V was clipped by 2 bases and J by 8 bases, with 12 bases between them. The CDR3 runs 13 residues. DNA for the CDR3: TGTGCCAGCAGTGAACAGGGTCCGCTGGGCTACACCTTC. This codes for CASSEQGPLGYTF.

V usage is TRBV2 and J usage is TRBJ1-5; no firm D call. The germline gives CDR1 SNHLY, CDR2 FYNNEI. Trimming took off 4 bases at V and 5 bases at J, with 12 bases between the two ends. CDR3 length equals 14 residues. CDR3 in amino acids: CASSAVNSDQPQHF. The CDR3 DNA reads TGTGCCAGCAGTGCCGTCAACTCGGATCAGCCCCAGCATTTT.

This chain joins TRBV7-2 and TRBJ1-1, with 7 bases that match TRBD1. CDR1 is SGHTA, CDR2 FQGNSA, per germline. This CDR3 comprises 15 residues. Germline trimming cut 5 bases from V and 4 bases from J; bases unmatched to any gene: 10. In DNA form, the CDR3 reads TGTGCCAGCAGCCCCCGACAGGGAGGGAGCACTGAAGCTTTCTTT. Translating gives CASSPRQGGSTEAFF.

The V gene is TRBV4-2, the J gene TRBJ2-5; 9 bases align to TRBD1. The J call may be mistaken, given a closer DNA end match to TRBJ2-7. The CDR3 runs 16 residues. Germline V gene sequence: CDR1 LGHNA, CDR2 YNFKEQ. CDR3 sequence reads: CASSPRDREPVGEQYF. In nucleotides, the CDR3 is TGTGCCAGCAGCCCCCGGGACAGGGAGCCCGTCGGCGAGCAGTACTTC.

This clone was recorded once. In DNA form, the CDR3 reads TGTGCCAGCTCCCCAGAGGCGAGAAATAACTATGGCTACACCTTC. The encoded protein is CASSPEARNNYGYTF. V and J are TRBV18 and TRBJ1-2; D is undetermined. Germline loops: CDR1 KGHSH, CDR2 LQKENI. Trimming pared 6 bases from V and 1 base from J, leaving 15 bases between. This CDR3 region has 15 residues.

The V call is TRBV5-4, the J call TRBJ1-5, with 8 bases identical to TRBD1. The J segment lost 5 bases and the V segment lost 1 base, leaving 11 bases of the junction unmatched. Germline V gene data show CDR1 as SGHNT and CDR2 as YYREEE (reference sequence). CDR3 length equals 17 residues. CDR3 loop: CASSLLPGQEIDQPQHF. CDR3 in DNA: TGTGCCAGCAGCTTGTTACCGGGACAGGAGATCGATCAGCCCCAGCATTTT.

On this clone: This likely traces to a read error, being one base from a far larger clone. The same CDR3 is also encoded by other DNA sequences in this sample. The chain couples TRBV28 to TRBJ1-2, with D unresolved. The CDR3 extends over 13 amino acids. The germline V gene has CDR1 MDHEN and CDR2 SYDVKM. CDR3 amino acids: CASSSGPYYGYTF. In DNA, the CDR3 is TGCGCCAGCAGTTCCGGGCCGTACTATGGCTACACCTTC.

The chain recombines TRBV18 with TRBJ2-4; possibly TRBD1 for D (5 bases). The CDR3 is 16 amino acids. The V end was cut by 0 bases, the J end by 0 bases, with 9 bases between. In germline, CDR1 is KGHSH, CDR2 LQKENI. In DNA form, the CDR3 reads TGTGCCAGCTCACCACCGGGGCAGTTAGCCAAAAACATTCAGTACTTC. The encoded protein is CASSPPGQLAKNIQYF. The full variable domain, in which reference TRBV18 and TRBJ2-4 provide the parts outside the CDR3, is NAGVMQNPRHLVRRRGQEARLRCSPMKGHSHVYWYRQLPEEGLKFMVYLQKENIIDESGMPKERFSAEFPKEGPSILRIQQVVRGDSAAYFCASSPPGQLAKNIQYFGAGTRLSVL.

CDR3 sequence reads: CASSETSGSRYEQFF. The CDR3 nucleotides are TGCGCCAGCAGTGAAACTAGCGGGAGTAGGTATGAGCAGTTCTTC. This chain uses TRBV10-1 with TRBJ2-1; 11 nucleotides line up with TRBD2. This CDR3 region has 15 residues. V was pared by 3 bases and J by 8 bases, with 6 bases of the junction left unmatched. Germline V gene data show CDR1 as WNHNN and CDR2 as SYGVQD (reference sequence).

The V call is TRBV6-5, the J call TRBJ2-7; 10 nucleotides line up with TRBD2. V shed 7 bases and J 8 bases; nucleotides not matched to a gene: 14. CDR3 size: 15 residues. CDR1 is MNHEY, CDR2 SVGAGI, per germline. As DNA, the CDR3 is TGTGCCAGCACCCACATAGCGGGAGGAGCTGGCAAGCAGTACTTC. Translating it yields CASTHIAGGAGKQYF.

Regarding this clone: This likely stems from a read error, as it lies one base from a far larger clone. This chain links TRBV29-1 with TRBJ2-6; D gene uncertain. The germline gives CDR1 SQVTM, CDR2 ANQGSEA. This CDR3 spans 13 amino acids. CDR3 DNA: TGCAGCATTGACTGGGCCGGGGCCAACGTCCTGACTTTC. Its translation: CSIDWAGANVLTF.

The chain has TRBV28 and TRBJ2-7; no reliable D call. Germline V CDR1 and CDR2: MDHEN, SYDVKM. V was clipped by 4 bases and J by 4 bases, with 11 bases between them. The CDR3 consists of 13 residues. DNA for the CDR3: TGTGCCAGCAGTTATGAGGCAGCGTACGAGCAGTACTTC. Its translation is CASSYEAAYEQYF.

This clone was seen more than once but under ten times. The genes are TRBV10-3 and TRBJ1-1; D possibly corresponds to TRBD1 (6 bases). Looked up from germline, CDR1 is ENHRY and CDR2 is SYGVKD. CDR3 length: 13 amino acids. V gave up 9 bases and J gave up 5 bases, with 16 bases separating them. The CDR3 region is CAINGRGETEAFF. The CDR3 region has the DNA TGTGCCATAAACGGGAGGGGGGAGACTGAAGCTTTCTTT.

The chain combines TRBV10-3 with TRBJ2-7; possible D gene TRBD1, 6 bases. The CDR3 consists of 12 residues. Trimming removed 5 bases at V and 3 bases at J, with 8 bases between. Germline lookup yields CDR1 ENHRY and CDR2 SYGVKD. In DNA form, the CDR3 reads TGTGCCATCAGTCAACAGGGCTACGAGCAGTACTTC. Its protein product is CAISQQGYEQYF.

This clone was found many times. The CDR3 spells CAWSANIRETQYF. CDR3 DNA: TGTGCCTGGAGCGCCAACATCCGGGAGACCCAGTACTTC. The rearrangement links TRBV30 to TRBJ2-5; D gene unclear. Germline assignment: CDR1 GTSNPN and CDR2 SVGIG (reference sequence). The CDR3 totals 13 residues. The ends were cut back, 3 bases at V and 5 bases at J, with 13 bases in the middle.

The gene calls are TRBV28 and TRBJ1-1; 7 nucleotides agree with TRBD1. The J segment lost 0 bases and the V segment lost 5 bases, leaving 9 bases of the junction unmatched. This CDR3 is 16 amino acids long. Germline V gene data show CDR1 as MDHEN and CDR2 as SYDVKM. CDR3 loop: CASSQISTGLNTEAFF. The CDR3 DNA reads as TGTGCCAGCAGTCAAATATCGACAGGGTTGAACACTGAAGCTTTCTTT.

The V call is TRBV19, the J call TRBJ2-7; the match to TRBD2 covers 14 bases. The V and J ends lost 4 bases and 6 bases, in that order; junction bases with no gene match: 11. Looked up from germline, CDR1 is LNHDA and CDR2 is SQIVND (reference sequence). CDR3 size: 17 residues. DNA of the CDR3: TGTGCCAGTAGTACCCGGACTAGCGGGAGGCATGAGCGCGAGCAGTACTTC. Encoded protein: CASSTRTSGRHEREQYF.

Notes on this clone: A far larger clone is a single base away, which makes a read error likely. The chain links TRBV5-4 to TRBJ2-6, with D possibly being TRBD1 (6 bases). Trimming stripped 5 bases from V and 1 base from J, with 10 bases between. Germline V gene sequence: CDR1 SGHNT, CDR2 YYREEE (reference sequence). The CDR3 is 15 residues long. The CDR3 region is CASRTGGSGANVLTF. CDR3 in DNA: TGTGCCAGCAGGACAGGTGGGTCTGGGGCCAACGTCCTGACTTTC.

The rearrangement links TRBV5-1 to TRBJ2-7; 11 bases map to TRBD2. The germline CDR1 and CDR2 sequences are SGHRS and YFSETQ. Unmatched junction bases numbered 10, after V lost 4 bases and J lost 7 bases. There are 15 residues in the CDR3. CDR3 residues: CASSHALAGVQEQYF. DNA of the CDR3: TGCGCCAGCAGCCACGCACTAGCGGGAGTACAAGAGCAGTACTTC.

This clone appeared a single time. The rearrangement joins TRBV5-1 to TRBJ2-5; possibly TRBD1 for D (5 bases). V was shortened by 0 bases and J by 5 bases, with 11 bases between the two germline ends. The CDR3 is 14 amino acids. CDR1 is SGHRS and CDR2 is YFSETQ in the germline V gene. For the CDR3, the DNA is TGCGCCAGCAGCTTGGCTGCCAGGGCTGAGACCCAGTACTTC. This codes for CASSLAARAETQYF. Supplemented by reference TRBV5-1 and TRBJ2-5, the full variable domain reads KAGVTQTPRYLIKTRGQQVTLSCSPISGHRSVSWYQQTPGQGLQFLFEYFSETQRNKGNFPGRFSGRQFSNSRSEMNVSTLELGDSALYLCASSLAARAETQYFGPGTRLLVL.